This T cell receptor beta chain was recovered during a study of cytomegalovirus exposure and HLA in healthy donors (dated by TCRdb to about 2017). Study-level background: An earlier analysis of roughly 610 of the donors reported 276 Gb of sequence data and 95 million to 140 million unique TCR beta sequences obtained from about 179 million T cells. An early release that covered fewer than 800 HLA-typed donors contained approximately 320 gigabases of sequencing data and about 93 million unique TCR sequences. The genetic ancestry cluster associated with self-reported Caucasian donors included roughly four fifths of the 300 to 450 genotyped donors. The study aimed to test whether cataloging public T cell receptors could reveal signatures of past pathogen exposure. The study profiled the T cell repertoires of more than 500 subjects by immunosequencing and related them to cytomegalovirus serostatus. In addition to the first cohort of 666 subjects, a separate validation cohort of 120 different subjects was used. High-throughput TCR immunosequencing, statistical association of individual TCRs with disease status, and machine learning were combined to predict cytomegalovirus infection status. In a later analysis, previously published TCR beta repertoires from more than 500 donors were re-analyzed and high-resolution HLA genotyping was added so that TCR occurrence patterns could be studied. Rather than drawing on any new phenotypic data, the later analysis identified candidate immune exposures from TCR beta sequences and the way those sequences occurred across donors. In an earlier analysis of about 590 of the donors, high-throughput TCR beta sequencing was used to judge whether each TCR beta V gene segment behaved as functional or pseudogenic. Donor age, sex, ethnicity and CMV serostatus were compiled alongside the repertoire data. A later genetic analysis used genome-wide SNP genotypes for about three fifths of the roughly 700 donors, treating that subset as a discovery cohort. All discovery cohort repertoires had been generated on a single sequencing platform. Class I and class II HLA loci were covered by the typing at four-digit resolution. The number of donors typed differed by locus, with 629-630 for A, B, C, DRB1 and DQB1, roughly 520 for DQA1, 600 to 610 for DPA1, and some 440 for DPB1. A few DR-DQ haplotypes were treated as single units for association and clustering because of strong linkage in the cohort. Among under 450 genotyped donors of the cohort, an average of approximately 240,000 unique TCR beta nucleotide sequences were sequenced per donor, around 18% of them non-productive.

The cohort comprised under 700 healthy bone marrow donors. At the time of sampling, all cohort members were nominally healthy, though unrecorded immune exposures were likely present. The donor tested CMV seropositive and was one of the 289 seropositive cohort members. Every donor gave a peripheral blood sample, and the peripheral blood mononuclear cells from that sample were used for TCR beta sequencing. Genomic DNA was extracted from the blood cell samples with the Qiagen DNeasy Blood Extraction Kit. General conclusions and limits of the study: In both the original and validation cohorts, the classifier was reported to diagnose cytomegalovirus status with high specificity and sensitivity. Because the 87-base-pair reads could not distinguish some IMGT-functional V segments, including TRBV6-2 and TRBV6-3, those segments were excluded. In vitro tests confirmed that a few of the cytomegalovirus-associated TCR beta chains recognize cytomegalovirus antigens. A later genetic analysis associated a missense DCLRE1C variant with V-gene and J-gene trimming of TCR beta chains, and an independent cohort replicated the association. Compared with the approximately 700-donor mean, donors in an Asian-associated ancestry cluster had fewer N-insertions in productive TCRs, according to a later genetic analysis. Because some donors lacked HLA typing at each locus, the association tests relied only on the typed subset. In the study, about 150 TCR beta chains were listed as associated with cytomegalovirus. In a later analysis, the rate of TCR association differed among HLA loci, with DRB1 alleles having the most associated TCRs and HLA-C alleles having the fewest. The earlier analysis of about 600 of the donors excluded roughly 17 rarely observed V segments, including chromosome 9 orphons, because counts were too low. Most CMV-associated TCR beta chains appeared to be HLA-restricted in a later analysis, and the HLA associations seemed to be driven largely by CMV exposure. For the cohort, immune exposure information was limited to CMV serostatus. In a later analysis, HLA-associated TCR beta chains were found to be more clonally expanded and to have lower generation probabilities than equally common non-associated chains. The presence/absence analyses assumed that sequencing depth was roughly uniform across donors, and that assumption may not be true. A later analysis associated about 17,000 TCR beta sequences with specific HLA alleles at a false discovery rate of 0.05. Strong co-occurrence of HLA alleles, especially DR and DQ, made assigning TCR associations to individual alleles difficult. The authors suggested that the approach could potentially be generalized to other disease states and immunological phenotypes. Linkage disequilibrium might explain the correlated functional status among segregating V segments, but an unknown experimental factor could not be excluded. Only TCR beta chains were sequenced in this cohort, and the absence of alpha or paired-chain data limited detectable features. A group of highly shared sequence variants was considered likely to be a technical artifact of the sequencing pipeline. According to a later analysis, parvovirus B19, influenza, CMV and Epstein-Barr virus appeared linked to several top co-occurrence clusters. A further reported finding was that TCR beta sequences accurately predicted the HLA-A and HLA-B alleles for most subjects in the first cohort. Across donors, most TCR sequences were observed very rarely, whereas some public TCRs were present in many individuals. In an earlier analysis of 450 to 750 of the donors, most TCR beta V segments appeared in productive rearrangements about 87% or about 30% of the time, broadly matching IMGT annotations.

This clone was seen a single time. What this receptor recognizes is not known. Per-nucleotide qualities are absent, and no much larger clonotype sits a single base away. Library generation was performed with the immunoSEQ multiplex PCR assay. The multiplex PCR relied on a mix of 60 forward primers for TCR Vbeta segments and 13 reverse primers for TCR Jbeta segments. Amplification of the CDR3 region of rearranged TCR beta genes was performed with a multiplex PCR assay on genomic DNA. Amplified TCR beta libraries were sequenced as 87-base-pair reads on the Illumina HiSeq System. Concerning the study's data processing: In a later analysis, around 80 million unique TCR beta chains were counted across the roughly 700 repertoires, and roughly 9.9 million of these chains were shared by at least two donors. Raw reads were error-corrected and collapsed into unique sequences with a nearest-neighbor algorithm that merged closely related sequences to remove PCR and sequencing errors. Alignment of CDR3 sequences to IMGT reference sequences was used to assign V, D and J gene segments. For a sequence to be retained, at least a six-nucleotide match to both a V gene segment and a J gene segment was required. Rearrangements were classified as productive when the CDR3 lacked stop codons and remained in frame with V and J, and all other rearrangements were classified as non-productive. Following IMGT convention, CDR3 was defined as the stretch from the second conserved V-encoded cysteine to the conserved J-encoded phenylalanine. The earlier analysis of about 610 of the donors excluded any sequence lacking an unambiguous match to a single V gene segment. An earlier analysis of 587 of the donors called V segments functional above 56.7% productive rearrangements and segregating when the between-donor standard deviation exceeded 5%. A statistical classification framework was developed to diagnose cytomegalovirus status using the catalog of TCR beta chain sequences. V and J gene assignment, in a later analysis, came from comparing TCR nucleotide sequences with IMGT/GENE-DB human TR gene sequences. Using the TCRdist pipeline, a later analysis assigned CDR3 sequences along with most-parsimonious VDJ recombination scenarios. In a later analysis, every TCR beta chain was defined by the combination of its CDR3 amino acid sequence and its V-gene family, and reads without a unique V-gene family were dropped. To address suspected cross-contamination and a sequencing artifact, a later analysis removed roughly 640 highly shared, low-generation-probability nucleotide sequences. A later analysis calculated a clonal expansion index for each public chain from normalized within-repertoire ranks of inferred template counts. In a later analysis, generation probabilities were computed with a VDJ recombination model fitted to out-of-frame rearrangements, and the resulting probabilities were checked against IGoR. A later analysis scored TCR-TCR, TCR-HLA and TCR-CMV co-occurrence with hypergeometric tests, applying a repertoire-size bias correction to TCR pairs. To estimate false discovery rates, a later analysis permuted the HLA or CMV assignments 20 times. In a later analysis, co-occurring TCRs were grouped using DBSCAN, and TCRdist sequence similarity was added for clustering within HLA-allele-positive subsets. Repertoires with fewer than 30,000 or more than 120,000 public chains were left out of co-occurrence clustering, as were four to six repertoires with anomalous nucleotide sharing. TCRdb provides this immuneACCESS table in a form limited to in-frame rearrangements. Some clones are lacking; in checked studies, under half of them reflect an unresolved V gene, and why the rest are absent is not known. V, J and clone size derive from that table, while D and trimming were established from the DNA sequence. In all, the sample holds about 170,000 clones, and 80% of those were seen once. The top ten clones comprise 5.5% to 7.5% of the sample.

The junction shows trimming of 5 bases on V and 7 bases on J, and the gene matches do not reach 6 bases of it. Per the germline V gene (reference sequence), MNHEY is the CDR1 and SMNVEV is the CDR2. Including cysteine and phenylalanine, the CDR3 has 14 amino acids. Of the read, only the CDR3 DNA is kept; its 42 bases are in frame from base 1. The sequenced material came from PBMCs. Recombination connected TRBV27 to TRBJ2-7; a stretch of 12 junction bases matches TRBD2. The sequence was obtained from a man aged 25 to 40 in good health and CMV-seropositive. Here the CDR3 is given as CASSPGTSGLEQYF. The nucleotides read TGTGCCAGCAGTCCCGGGACTAGCGGGCTGGAGCAGTACTTC.